The 7 T cell receptor beta chains listed next were all sequenced from one sample in a study of blood T cell repertoires in COVID-19. Sequencing was performed with immunoSEQ multiplex PCR; in TCRdb, only in-frame clones are kept and a portion is missing. There are more than 110,000 clones in the sample; 84% occur only once, and roughly 45% lies in the top ten. What was sequenced was peripheral blood. The source of these receptors is a human donor in a cohort sampled during active COVID-19.

The chain joins TRBV4-3 to TRBJ2-5; 8 bases agree with TRBD2. Per germline, CDR1 LGHNA and CDR2 YSLEER. Unmatched junction bases numbered 17, after V lost 0 bases and J lost 5 bases. The CDR3 is made up of 19 amino acids. The chain's CDR3 is CASSQDREGPSPGGETQYF. The CDR3, as DNA: TGCGCCAGCAGCCAAGACCGGGAGGGCCCTTCGCCCGGGGGGGAGACCCAGTACTTC.

The V and J genes are TRBV19 and TRBJ1-5, with TRBD1 identical over 7 bases. Germline trimming cut 5 bases from V and 2 bases from J; bases unmatched to any gene: 3. The CDR3 has 14 residues. Per germline, CDR1 LNHDA and CDR2 SQIVND (reference sequence). The chain's CDR3 is CASSDREGNQPQHF. The CDR3 DNA reads as TGTGCCAGTAGTGACAGGGAGGGCAATCAGCCCCAGCATTTT.

The rearrangement links TRBV7-2 to TRBJ1-5; weak D call: TRBD1 (6 bases). The CDR3 extends over 14 amino acids. Trimming shortened V by 5 bases and J by 2 bases, and 10 bases separated the two germline ends. From germline, CDR1 is SGHTA and CDR2 FQGNSA. The CDR3 coding sequence is TGTGCCAGCAGCCCGGCAGGGGGCAATCAGCCCCAGCATTTT. Residues: CASSPAGGNQPQHF. Together with reference TRBV7-2 and TRBJ1-5, the CDR3 gives the full variable domain: GAGVSQSPSNKVTEKGKDVELRCDPISGHTALYWYRQSLGQGLEFLIYFQGNSAPDKSGLPSDRFSAERTGGSVSTLTIQRTQQEDSAVYLCASSPAGGNQPQHFGDGTRLSIL.

The gene calls are TRBV15 and TRBJ2-1, with 16 bases that match TRBD2. Germline CDR1 reads LNHNV; CDR2 reads YYDKDF (reference sequence). This CDR3 spans 19 amino acids. Unmatched junction bases numbered 7, after V lost 1 base and J lost 4 bases. The CDR3 reads CATSRGGTSGRARYNEQFF. The CDR3 region has the DNA TGTGCCACCAGCAGAGGTGGGACTAGCGGGAGGGCCCGGTACAATGAGCAGTTCTTC.

The rearrangement links TRBV5-1 to TRBJ1-1, with D uncertain. The V gene's germline CDR1 is SGHRS and CDR2 YFSETQ. This CDR3 has 15 amino acids. V was clipped by 6 bases and J by 0 bases, with 15 bases between them. The CDR3 reads CASTRGGIMNTEAFF. For the CDR3, the DNA is TGCGCCAGCACCCGGGGAGGGATCATGAACACTGAAGCTTTCTTT.

This rearrangement joins TRBV28 to TRBJ1-4, with D hard to call. The CDR3 loop spans 14 amino acids. Germline values: CDR1 MDHEN, CDR2 SYDVKM. The V end lost 7 bases, the J end lost 6 bases, and 15 bases lay between the germline ends. The CDR3 protein is CASTLGGLDEKLFF. The CDR3 nucleotides are TGTGCCAGCACCCTCGGAGGTTTGGATGAAAAACTGTTTTTT.

The chain is built from TRBV5-1 and TRBJ2-1; 10 bases match TRBD2. CDR1 SGHRS and CDR2 YFSETQ come from the germline V gene. V dropped 0 bases and J dropped 2; count of bases not matched to a gene: 5. This CDR3 is 17 amino acids long. The DNA for the CDR3 is TGCGCCAGCAGCTTGGCCCGGACTAGCGGAACCTACAATGAGCAGTTCTTC. Translation gives CASSLARTSGTYNEQFF.